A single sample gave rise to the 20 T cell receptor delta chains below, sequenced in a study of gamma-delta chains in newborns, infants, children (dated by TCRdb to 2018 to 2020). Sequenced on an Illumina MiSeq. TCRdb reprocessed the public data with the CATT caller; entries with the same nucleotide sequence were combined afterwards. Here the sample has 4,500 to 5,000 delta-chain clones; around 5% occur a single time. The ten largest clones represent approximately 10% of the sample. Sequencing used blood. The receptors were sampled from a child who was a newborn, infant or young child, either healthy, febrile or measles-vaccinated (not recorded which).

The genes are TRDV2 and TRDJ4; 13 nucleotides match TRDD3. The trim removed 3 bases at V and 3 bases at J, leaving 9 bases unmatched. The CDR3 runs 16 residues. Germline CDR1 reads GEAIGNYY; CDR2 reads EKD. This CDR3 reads CACDYLLGDTGGPLIF. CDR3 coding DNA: TGTGCCTGTGACTATCTACTGGGGGATACGGGTGGACCCCTGATCTTT.

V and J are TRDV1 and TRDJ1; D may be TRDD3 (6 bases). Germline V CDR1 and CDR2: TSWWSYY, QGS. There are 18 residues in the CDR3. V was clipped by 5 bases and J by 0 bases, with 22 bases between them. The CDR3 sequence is CALGLDLRWGVYTDKLIF. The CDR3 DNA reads TGTGCTCTTGGGCTAGACCTACGGTGGGGGGTCTACACCGATAAACTCATCTTT.

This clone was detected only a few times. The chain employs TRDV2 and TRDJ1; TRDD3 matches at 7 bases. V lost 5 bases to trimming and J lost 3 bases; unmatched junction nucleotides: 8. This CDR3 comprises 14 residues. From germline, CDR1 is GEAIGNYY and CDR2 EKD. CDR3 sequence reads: CACGTLGAPDKLIF. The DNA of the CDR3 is TGTGCCTGTGGCACTCTGGGGGCCCCCGATAAACTCATCTTT.

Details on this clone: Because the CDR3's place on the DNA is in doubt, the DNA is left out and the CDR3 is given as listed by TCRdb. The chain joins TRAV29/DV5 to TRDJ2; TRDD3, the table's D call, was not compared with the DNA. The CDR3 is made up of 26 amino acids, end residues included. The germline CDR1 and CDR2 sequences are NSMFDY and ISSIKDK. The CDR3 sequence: CSVLLCSKRPPRGVRWGSGVTAQLFF.

CDR3: CALGKGISSTGGYEHDKLIF. In DNA form, the CDR3 reads TGTGCTCTTGGGAAGGGGATTTCGTCAACTGGGGGATATGAACACGATAAACTCATCTTT. The rearrangement joins TRDV1 to TRDJ1; 11 positions agree with TRDD3. Germline lookup yields CDR1 TSWWSYY and CDR2 QGS. The CDR3 totals 20 residues. Unmatched junction bases numbered 21, after V lost 5 bases and J lost 4 bases.

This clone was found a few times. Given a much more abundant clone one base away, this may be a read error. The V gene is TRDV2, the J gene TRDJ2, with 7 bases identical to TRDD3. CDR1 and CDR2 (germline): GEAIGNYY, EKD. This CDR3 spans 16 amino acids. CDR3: CACGTVGGALTAQLFF. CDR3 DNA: TGTGCCTGTGGCACCGTTGGGGGAGCTTTGACAGCACAACTCTTCTTT.

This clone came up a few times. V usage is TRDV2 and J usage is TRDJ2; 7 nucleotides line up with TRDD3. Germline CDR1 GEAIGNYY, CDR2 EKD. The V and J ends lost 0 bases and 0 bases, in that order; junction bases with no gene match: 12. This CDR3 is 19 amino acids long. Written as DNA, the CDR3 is TGTGCCTGTGACACCGTGGGAATGGGGGACCTCGCTTTGACAGCACAACTCTTCTTT. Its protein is CACDTVGMGDLALTAQLFF.

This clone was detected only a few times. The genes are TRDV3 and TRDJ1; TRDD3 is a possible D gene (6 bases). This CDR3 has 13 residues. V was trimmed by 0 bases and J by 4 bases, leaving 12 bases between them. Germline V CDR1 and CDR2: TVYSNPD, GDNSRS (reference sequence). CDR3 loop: CAFRKGIGDKLIF. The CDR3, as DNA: TGTGCCTTTAGGAAGGGGATTGGCGATAAACTCATCTTT.

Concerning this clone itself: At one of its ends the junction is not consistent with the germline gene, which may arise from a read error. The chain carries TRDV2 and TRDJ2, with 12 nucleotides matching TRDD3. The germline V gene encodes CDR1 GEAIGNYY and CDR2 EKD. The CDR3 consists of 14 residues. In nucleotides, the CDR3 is TGTGCCCGTGACACTGGGGGATACTCGGCACAACTCTTCTTT. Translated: CARDTGGYSAQLFF.

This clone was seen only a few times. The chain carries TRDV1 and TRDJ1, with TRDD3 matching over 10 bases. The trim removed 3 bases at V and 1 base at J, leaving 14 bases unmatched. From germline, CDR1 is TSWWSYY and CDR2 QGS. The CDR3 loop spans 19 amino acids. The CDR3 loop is CALGELLHVLGDGTDKLIF. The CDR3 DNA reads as TGTGCTCTTGGGGAGCTCCTCCACGTACTGGGGGATGGCACCGATAAACTCATCTTT.

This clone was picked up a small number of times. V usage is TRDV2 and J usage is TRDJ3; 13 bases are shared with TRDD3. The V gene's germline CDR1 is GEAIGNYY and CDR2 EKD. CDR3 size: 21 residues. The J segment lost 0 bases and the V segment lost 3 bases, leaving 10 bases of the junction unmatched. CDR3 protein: CACDVDTGGYGSSWDTRQMFF. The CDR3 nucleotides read TGTGCCTGTGACGTAGATACTGGGGGATACGGGAGCTCCTGGGACACCCGACAGATGTTTTTC.

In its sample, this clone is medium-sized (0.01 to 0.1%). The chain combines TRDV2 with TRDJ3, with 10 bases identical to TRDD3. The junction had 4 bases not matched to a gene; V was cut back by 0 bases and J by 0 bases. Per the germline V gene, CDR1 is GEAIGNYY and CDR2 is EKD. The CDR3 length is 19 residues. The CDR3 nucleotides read TGTGCCTGTGACACCGCTGGGGGATATAGCTCCTGGGACACCCGACAGATGTTTTTC. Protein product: CACDTAGGYSSWDTRQMFF.

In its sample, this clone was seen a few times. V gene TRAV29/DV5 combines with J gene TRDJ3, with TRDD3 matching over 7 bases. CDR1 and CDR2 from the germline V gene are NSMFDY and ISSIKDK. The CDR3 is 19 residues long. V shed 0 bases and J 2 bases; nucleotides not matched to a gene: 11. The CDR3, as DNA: TGTGCAGCAAGCGCGCCCTGGGGGCCTTTCCCCTGGGACACCCGACAGATGTTTTTC. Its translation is CAASAPWGPFPWDTRQMFF.

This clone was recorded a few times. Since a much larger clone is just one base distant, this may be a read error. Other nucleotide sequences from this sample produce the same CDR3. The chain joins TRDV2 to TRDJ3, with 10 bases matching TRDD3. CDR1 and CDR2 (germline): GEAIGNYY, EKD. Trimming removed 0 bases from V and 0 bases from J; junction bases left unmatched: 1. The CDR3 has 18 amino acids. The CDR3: CACDTGGYASWDTRQMFF. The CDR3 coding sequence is TGTGCCTGTGACACCGGGGGATACGCCTCCTGGGACACCCGACAGATGTTTTTC.

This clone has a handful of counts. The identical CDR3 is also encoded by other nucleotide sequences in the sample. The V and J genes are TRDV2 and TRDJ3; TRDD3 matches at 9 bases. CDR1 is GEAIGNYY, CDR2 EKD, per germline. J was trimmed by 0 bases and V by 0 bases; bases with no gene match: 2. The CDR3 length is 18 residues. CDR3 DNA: TGTGCCTGTGACACCGGGGGATACTTCTCCTGGGACACCCGACAGATGTTTTTC. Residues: CACDTGGYFSWDTRQMFF.

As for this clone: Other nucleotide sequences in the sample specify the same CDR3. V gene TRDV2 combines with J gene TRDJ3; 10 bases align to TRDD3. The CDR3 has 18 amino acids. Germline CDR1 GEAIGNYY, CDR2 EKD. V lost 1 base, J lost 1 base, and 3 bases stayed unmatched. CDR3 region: CACDTGGYSSWDTRQMFF. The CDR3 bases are TGTGCCTGTGACACTGGGGGATACAGTTCCTGGGACACCCGACAGATGTTTTTC.

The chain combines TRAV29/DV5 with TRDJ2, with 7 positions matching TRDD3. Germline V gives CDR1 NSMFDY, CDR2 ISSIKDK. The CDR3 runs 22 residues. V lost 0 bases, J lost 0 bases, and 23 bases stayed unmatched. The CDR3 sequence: CAASALLIGGHEGDALTAQLFF. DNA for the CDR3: TGTGCAGCAAGCGCGCTCCTAATTGGGGGACACGAAGGGGATGCTTTGACAGCACAACTCTTCTTT.

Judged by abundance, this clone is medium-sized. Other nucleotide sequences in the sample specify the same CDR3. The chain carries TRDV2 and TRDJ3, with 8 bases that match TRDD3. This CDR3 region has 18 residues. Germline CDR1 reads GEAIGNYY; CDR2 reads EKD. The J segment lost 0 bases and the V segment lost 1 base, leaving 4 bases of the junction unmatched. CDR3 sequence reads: CACDTLGDSSWDTRQMFF. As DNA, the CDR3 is TGTGCCTGTGACACGCTGGGGGACAGCTCCTGGGACACCCGACAGATGTTTTTC.

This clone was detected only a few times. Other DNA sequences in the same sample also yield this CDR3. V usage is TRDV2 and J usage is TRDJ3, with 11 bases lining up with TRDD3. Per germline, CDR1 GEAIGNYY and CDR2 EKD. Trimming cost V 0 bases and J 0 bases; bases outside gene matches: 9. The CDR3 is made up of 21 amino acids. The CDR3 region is CACDTVLGDIPSSWDTRQMFF. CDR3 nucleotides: TGTGCCTGTGACACCGTACTGGGGGATATCCCTAGCTCCTGGGACACCCGACAGATGTTTTTC.

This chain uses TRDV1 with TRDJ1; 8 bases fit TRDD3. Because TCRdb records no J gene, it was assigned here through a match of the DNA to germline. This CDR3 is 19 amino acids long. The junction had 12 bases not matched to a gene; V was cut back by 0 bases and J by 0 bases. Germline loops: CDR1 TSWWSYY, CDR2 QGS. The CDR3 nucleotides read TGTGCTCTTGGGGAACTAGGACTGGGGGTCGAGGAGCACACCGATAAACTCATCTTT. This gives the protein CALGELGLGVEEHTDKLIF.